The clone carrying this T cell receptor (beta chain) was detected once. The source of the sample is a study of CD8 T cells in Susac syndrome. RNA amounts of 0.5 to 1 ug underwent reverse transcription with random hexamers. The immunoSEQ assay covered 54 Vbeta and 13 Jbeta segments for CDR3. TCRdb reprocessed the immunoSEQ multiplex PCR reads via MiXCR and lists one record per CDR3 protein. The data show about 180,000 distinct CDR3 sequences, almost 96% seen once. Multiple sclerosis controls were treatment-naive patients with stable or active relapsing-remitting disease. V was clipped by 3 bases and J by 2 bases, with 7 bases between them. The CDR3 is 13 residues long. Germline CDR1 is SEHNR and CDR2 is FQNEAQ (reference sequence).

The clonotype originates from a human donor with multiple sclerosis. This chain uses TRBV7-9 with TRBJ1-2; D remains ambiguous. Input material: CD4+ T cells from PBMCs. Written as DNA, the CDR3 is TGTGCCAGCAGCTTCGGACCCAACTATGGCTACACCTTC. Encoded protein: CASSFGPNYGYTF.